This entry lists 8 T cell receptor beta chains sequenced from one sample in a study of OX40 agonist ivuxolimab in advanced cancers. TCRdb's table, derived via immunoSEQ multiplex PCR, lists solely in-frame clones and lacks some. The top ten hold approximately 0.6% of the sample, which has 65,000 to 90,000 clones, 85% seen once. The sample in question was CD4+ or CD8+ T cells sorted from blood, obtained in a trial of the OX40 agonist ivuxolimab. All receptors derive from an adult with an advanced solid tumor such as melanoma, head and neck, liver or kidney cancer.

This sequence joins TRBV4-3 and TRBJ1-2; 7 bases agree with TRBD1. Germline assignment: CDR1 LGHNA and CDR2 YSLEER. The CDR3 runs 15 residues. Germline trimming cut 0 bases from V and 8 bases from J; bases unmatched to any gene: 9. The CDR3 loop is CASSQEWGRGEGYTF. CDR3 DNA: TGCGCCAGCAGCCAAGAATGGGGCAGGGGGGAAGGCTACACCTTC.

The chain links TRBV30 to TRBJ2-5; D may correspond to TRBD1 or TRBD2 (5 bases each). CDR1 and CDR2 from the germline V gene are GTSNPN and SVGIG (reference sequence). V lost 7 bases and J 5 bases, leaving 17 bases between the germline ends. The CDR3 runs to 13 residues. The CDR3 region is CASEAGRGETQYF. CDR3 nucleotide sequence: TGTGCCTCAGAGGCAGGGCGAGGGGAGACCCAGTACTTC.

The V call is TRBV5-6, the J call TRBJ1-1, with D tentatively TRBD1 (6 bases). Trimming removed 1 base at V and 3 bases at J, with 10 bases between. The germline gives CDR1 SGHDT, CDR2 YYEEEE. CDR3 length equals 14 residues. The CDR3: CASSLLKGDTEAFF. As DNA, the CDR3 is TGTGCCAGCAGCTTGTTGAAGGGGGACACTGAAGCTTTCTTT.

V gene TRBV7-3 combines with J gene TRBJ2-3; 7 bases are a match to TRBD1. The V gene's germline CDR1 is SGHTA and CDR2 FQGTGA. The CDR3 runs to 13 residues. J lost 6 bases, V lost 4 bases, and 4 bases had no gene match. CDR3 sequence: CASSSTGVDTQYF. DNA for the CDR3: TGTGCCAGCAGCTCAACAGGGGTGGATACGCAGTATTTT.

J is TRBJ2-6 and V is TRBV7-3; D not resolved. V was shortened by 5 bases and J by 0 bases, with 17 bases between the two germline ends. Looked up from germline, CDR1 is SGHTA and CDR2 is FQGTGA. This CDR3 is 18 amino acids long. The CDR3 is CASSPVARSSSGANVLTF. DNA for the CDR3: TGTGCCAGCAGCCCCGTGGCGCGATCAAGCTCTGGGGCCAACGTCCTGACTTTC.

The gene calls are TRBV7-2 and TRBJ1-3; unclear D gene. CDR1 and CDR2 (germline): SGHTA, FQGNSA. The germline V and J ends were trimmed by 4 bases and 1 base, with 14 bases remaining between them. The CDR3 is 16 amino acids. The CDR3 is CASSSREGGSGNTIYF. DNA for the CDR3: TGTGCCAGCAGCTCCCGCGAAGGAGGATCTGGAAACACCATATATTTT.

The J gene is TRBJ2-5, the V gene TRBV5-4, with D possibly being TRBD1 (5 bases). The J call may be faulty, since TRBJ2-7 better matches the DNA end. Germline V lookup: CDR1 SGHNT, CDR2 YYREEE (reference sequence). There are 13 residues in the CDR3. The CDR3, as DNA: TGTGCCAGCAGCTTGGGGATGGGGCGCGAGCAGTACTTC. Protein product: CASSLGMGREQYF.

DNA of the CDR3: TGTGCCTGGAGTGTCACTGGTGGCTACACCTTC. This sequence encodes CAWSVTGGYTF. The chain employs TRBV30 and TRBJ1-2, with D unresolved. In germline, CDR1 is GTSNPN, CDR2 SVGIG (reference sequence). The V end was cut by 0 bases, the J end by 7 bases, with 6 bases between. The CDR3 loop spans 11 amino acids.